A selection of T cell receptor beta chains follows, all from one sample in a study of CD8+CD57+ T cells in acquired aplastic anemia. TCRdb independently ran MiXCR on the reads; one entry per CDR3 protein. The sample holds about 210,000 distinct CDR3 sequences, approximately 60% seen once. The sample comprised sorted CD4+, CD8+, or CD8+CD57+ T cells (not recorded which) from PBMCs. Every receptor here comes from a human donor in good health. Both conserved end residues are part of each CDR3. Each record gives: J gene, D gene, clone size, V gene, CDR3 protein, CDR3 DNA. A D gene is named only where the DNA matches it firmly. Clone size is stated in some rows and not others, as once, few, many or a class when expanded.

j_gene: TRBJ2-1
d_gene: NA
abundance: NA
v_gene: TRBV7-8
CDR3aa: CASSLVQGLWDGDEQFF
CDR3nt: TGTGCCAGCAGCTTAGTGCAAGGACTTTGGGATGGAGATGAGCAGTTCTTC

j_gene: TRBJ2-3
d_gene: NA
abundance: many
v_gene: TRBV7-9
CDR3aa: CASMGNGLALTDTQYF
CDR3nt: TGTGCCAGCATGGGGAACGGGCTAGCTCTGACAGATACGCAGTATTTT

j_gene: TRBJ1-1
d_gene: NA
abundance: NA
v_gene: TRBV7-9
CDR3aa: CASSQVSSAEAFF
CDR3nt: TGTGCCAGCAGCCAAGTGTCGTCGGCTGAAGCTTTCTTT

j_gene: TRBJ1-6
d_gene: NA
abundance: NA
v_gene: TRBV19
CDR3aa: CASSIGVNSPLHF
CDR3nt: TGTGCCAGTAGTATTGGTGTCAATTCACCCCTCCACTTT

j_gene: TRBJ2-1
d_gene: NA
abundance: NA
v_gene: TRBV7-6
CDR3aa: CASSLAGREQFF
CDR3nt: TGTGCCAGCAGCTTAGCCGGAAGGGAGCAGTTCTTC

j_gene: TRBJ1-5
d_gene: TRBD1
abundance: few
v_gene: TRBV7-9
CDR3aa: CASSLPGQGQETQHF
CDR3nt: TGTGCCAGCAGCTTACCGGGACAGGGACAAGAGACCCAGCATTTT

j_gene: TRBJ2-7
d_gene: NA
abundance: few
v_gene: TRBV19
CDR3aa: CASSMGERQYF
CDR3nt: TGTGCCAGTAGTATGGGGGAGCGGCAGTACTTC

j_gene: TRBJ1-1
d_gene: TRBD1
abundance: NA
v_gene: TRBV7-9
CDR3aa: CASNPPGQGGNTEAFF
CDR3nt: TGTGCCAGCAACCCCCCGGGACAGGGCGGGAACACTGAAGCTTTCTTT

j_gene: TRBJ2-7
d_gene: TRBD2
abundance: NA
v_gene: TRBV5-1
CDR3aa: CASSFGQSGNEQYF
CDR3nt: TGCGCCAGCAGCTTTGGCCAAAGCGGGAACGAGCAGTACTTC

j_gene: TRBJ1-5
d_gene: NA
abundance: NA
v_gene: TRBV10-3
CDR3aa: CAISESGGVGQPQHF
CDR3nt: TGTGCCATCAGTGAGTCGGGGGGGGTAGGTCAGCCCCAGCATTTT

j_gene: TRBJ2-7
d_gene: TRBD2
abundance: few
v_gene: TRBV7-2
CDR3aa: CASSFSGPGEQYF
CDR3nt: TGTGCCAGCAGCTTTAGCGGGCCGGGGGAGCAGTACTTC

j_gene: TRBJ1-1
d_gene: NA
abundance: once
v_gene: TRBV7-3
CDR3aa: CASSLEGAEASF
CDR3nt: TGTGCCAGCAGCTTAGAAGGGGCTGAAGCTTCCTTT

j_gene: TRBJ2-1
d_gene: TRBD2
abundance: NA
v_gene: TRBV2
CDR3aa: CASSEGRGGNYEQFF
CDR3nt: TGTGCCAGCAGTGAAGGGCGGGGGGGCAACTATGAGCAGTTCTTC

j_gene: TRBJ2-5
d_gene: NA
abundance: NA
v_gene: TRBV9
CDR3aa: CASSVVDNGETQYF
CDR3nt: TGTGCCAGCAGCGTAGTGGACAACGGGGAGACCCAGTACTTC

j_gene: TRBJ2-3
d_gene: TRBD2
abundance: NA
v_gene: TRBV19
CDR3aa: CASSTTSAADTQYF
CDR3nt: TGTGCCAGTAGTACGACTAGCGCGGCAGATACGCAGTATTTT

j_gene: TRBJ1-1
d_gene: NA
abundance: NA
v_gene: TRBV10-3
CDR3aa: CAISDENLNIAEAFF
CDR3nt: TGTGCCATCAGTGACGAGAATCTCAACATTGCTGAAGCTTTCTTT

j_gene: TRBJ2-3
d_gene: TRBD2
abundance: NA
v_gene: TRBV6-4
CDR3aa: CASSDSPSGGGSDEQYF
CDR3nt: TGTGCCAGCAGTGACTCTCCTAGCGGGGGGGGATCTGATGAGCAGTATTTT

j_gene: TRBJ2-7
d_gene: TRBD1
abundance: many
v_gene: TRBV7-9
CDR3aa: CASSSPGQGTIEQYF
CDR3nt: TGTGCCAGCAGCTCACCGGGACAGGGGACTATCGAGCAGTACTTC

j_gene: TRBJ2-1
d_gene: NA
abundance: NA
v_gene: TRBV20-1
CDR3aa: CSARGGGTRSEQFF
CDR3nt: TGCAGTGCTAGAGGGGGCGGGACAAGAAGTGAGCAGTTCTTC

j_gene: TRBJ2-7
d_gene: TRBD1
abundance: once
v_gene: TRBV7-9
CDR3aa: CASSAPGQGLYEQYF
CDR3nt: TGTGCCAGCAGCGCACCGGGACAGGGCCTGTACGAGCAGTACTTC

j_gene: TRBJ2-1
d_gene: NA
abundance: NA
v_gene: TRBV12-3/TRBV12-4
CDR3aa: CASTLMGFNEQFF
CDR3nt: TGTGCCAGCACCTTGATGGGTTTCAATGAGCAGTTCTTC

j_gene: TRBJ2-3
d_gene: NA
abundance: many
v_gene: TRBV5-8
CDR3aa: CASSLGVWGTDTQYF
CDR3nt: TGTGCCAGCAGCTTGGGTGTTTGGGGCACAGATACGCAGTATTTT

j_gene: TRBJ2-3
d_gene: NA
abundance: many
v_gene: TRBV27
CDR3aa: CASAFRTDTQYF
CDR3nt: TGTGCCAGCGCGTTCCGCACAGATACGCAGTATTTT

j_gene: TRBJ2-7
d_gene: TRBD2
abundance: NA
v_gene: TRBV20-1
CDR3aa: CSAREGTSGIGYEQYF
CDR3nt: TGCAGTGCTAGAGAGGGGACTAGCGGGATTGGATACGAGCAGTACTTC

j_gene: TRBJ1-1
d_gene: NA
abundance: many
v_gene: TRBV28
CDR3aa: CASSSNTEAFF
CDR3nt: TGTGCCAGCAGTTCGAACACTGAAGCTTTCTTT

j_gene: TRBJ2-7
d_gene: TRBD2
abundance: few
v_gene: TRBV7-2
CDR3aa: CASSWLAGGNYEQYF
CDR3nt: TGTGCCAGCAGCTGGTTAGCGGGAGGGAACTACGAGCAGTACTTC

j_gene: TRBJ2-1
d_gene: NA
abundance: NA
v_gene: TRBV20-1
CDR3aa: CSAIGTYGDEQFF
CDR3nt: TGCAGTGCTATTGGAACGTACGGGGATGAGCAGTTCTTC

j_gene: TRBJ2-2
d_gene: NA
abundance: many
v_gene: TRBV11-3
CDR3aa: CASRVRGNTGELFF
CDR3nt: TGTGCCAGCAGGGTCAGGGGAAACACCGGGGAGCTGTTTTTT

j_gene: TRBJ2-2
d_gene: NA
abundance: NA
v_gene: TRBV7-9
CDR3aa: CASSPRGGNTGELFF
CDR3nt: TGTGCCAGCAGCCCCCGCGGAGGTAACACCGGGGAGCTGTTTTTT

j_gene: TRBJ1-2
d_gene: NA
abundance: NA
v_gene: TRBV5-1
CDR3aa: CASSLESSGWEGYTF
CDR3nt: TGCGCCAGCAGCTTGGAGTCATCTGGGTGGGAAGGCTACACCTTC

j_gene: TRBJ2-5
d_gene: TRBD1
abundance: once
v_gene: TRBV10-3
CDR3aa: CAISEGQGKETQYF
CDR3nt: TGTGCCATCAGTGAAGGACAGGGTAAAGAGACCCAGTACTTC

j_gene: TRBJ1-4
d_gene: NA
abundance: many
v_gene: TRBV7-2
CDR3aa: CASSPRQGTSEEKLFF
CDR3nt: TGTGCCAGCAGCCCCCGCCAGGGGACGAGCGAAGAAAAACTGTTTTTT

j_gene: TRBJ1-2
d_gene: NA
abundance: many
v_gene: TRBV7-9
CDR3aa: CASSGLYGYTF
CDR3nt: TGTGCCAGCAGCGGCCTCTATGGCTACACCTTC

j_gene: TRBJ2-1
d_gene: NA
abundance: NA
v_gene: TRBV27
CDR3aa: CASSFTGPASSYNEQFF
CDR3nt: TGTGCCAGCAGTTTCACCGGGCCGGCTTCCTCCTACAATGAGCAGTTCTTC

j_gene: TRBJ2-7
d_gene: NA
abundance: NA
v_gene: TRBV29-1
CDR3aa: CSVEAGGGLEQYF
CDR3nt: TGCAGCGTTGAAGCAGGGGGAGGGCTCGAGCAGTACTTC

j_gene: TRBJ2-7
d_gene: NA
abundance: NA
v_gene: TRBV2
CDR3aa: CASQERGGLNEQYF
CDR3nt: TGTGCCAGCCAGGAGAGGGGGGGGTTAAACGAGCAGTACTTC

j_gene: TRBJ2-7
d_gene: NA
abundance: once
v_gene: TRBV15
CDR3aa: CATSRDLGNSYEQYF
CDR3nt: TGTGCCACCAGCAGAGATCTCGGCAACTCCTACGAGCAGTACTTC

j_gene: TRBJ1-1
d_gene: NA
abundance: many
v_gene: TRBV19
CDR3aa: CASGAGLNTEAFF
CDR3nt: TGTGCCAGCGGGGCCGGACTGAACACTGAAGCTTTCTTT

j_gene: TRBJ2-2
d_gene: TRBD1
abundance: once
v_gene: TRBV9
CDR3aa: CASSVGQGVNTGELFF
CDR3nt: TGTGCCAGCAGCGTAGGACAGGGGGTGAACACCGGGGAGCTGTTTTTT

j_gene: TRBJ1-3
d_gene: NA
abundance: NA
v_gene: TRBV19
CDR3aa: CTSSISDSSGNTIYF
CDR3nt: TGTACCAGTAGTATCTCCGACTCCTCTGGAAACACCATATATTTT

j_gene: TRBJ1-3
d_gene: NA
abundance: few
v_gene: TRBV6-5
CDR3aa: CASSRQDSGNTIYF
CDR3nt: TGTGCCAGCAGTAGACAGGACTCTGGAAACACCATATATTTT

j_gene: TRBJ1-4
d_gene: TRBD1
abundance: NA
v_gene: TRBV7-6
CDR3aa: CASSERTGGNEKLFF
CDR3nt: TGTGCCAGCAGCGAACGGACAGGGGGTAATGAAAAACTGTTTTTT